A selection of T cell receptor beta chains follows, all from one sample in a study of blood T cell repertoires in COVID-19. Assay used: immunoSEQ multiplex PCR; TCRdb lists only in-frame clones, some missing. This table holds over 120,000 clones, roughly 84% found once. The material sequenced was peripheral blood. These receptors came from a human donor in a cohort sampled during active COVID-19. CDR3s include the opening cysteine and the closing phenylalanine or tryptophan.

j_gene: TRBJ1-1; v_gene: TRBV11-3; CDR3aa: CASSLGSRGDTEAFF
j_gene: TRBJ2-7; v_gene: TRBV4-1; CDR3aa: CASSQDTASRSEQYF
j_gene: TRBJ1-5; v_gene: TRBV9; CDR3aa: CASSPGFSNQPQHF
j_gene: TRBJ2-5; v_gene: TRBV2; CDR3aa: CASRGFQYF
j_gene: TRBJ2-2; v_gene: TRBV7-2; CDR3aa: CASSYGQSTGELFF
j_gene: TRBJ2-5; v_gene: TRBV10-3; CDR3aa: CAISVSTRSETQYF
j_gene: TRBJ1-1; v_gene: TRBV29-1; CDR3aa: CSARGGPNTEAFF
j_gene: TRBJ1-1; v_gene: TRBV3-1/TRBV3-2; CDR3aa: CASSQGRRPTTEAFF
j_gene: TRBJ2-6; v_gene: TRBV7-9; CDR3aa: CASSLRAGHSGANVLTF
j_gene: TRBJ1-1; v_gene: TRBV30; CDR3aa: CACQRGSNTEAFF
j_gene: TRBJ2-1; v_gene: TRBV3-1/TRBV3-2; CDR3aa: CASSSSSRRGNNEQFF
j_gene: TRBJ1-6; v_gene: TRBV14; CDR3aa: CASSQGQGVNSPLHF
j_gene: TRBJ2-5; v_gene: TRBV9; CDR3aa: CASSVGSGSKETQYF
j_gene: TRBJ1-6; v_gene: TRBV6-2/TRBV6-3; CDR3aa: CASSSSRANSPLHF